One and the same sample provided the 21 T cell receptor beta chains below, sequenced in a study of CD8+CD57+ T cells in acquired aplastic anemia. Genomic DNA, serving as template, underwent TCR beta VDJ and CDR3 profiling. Via MiXCR, TCRdb re-called the reads, giving one row per CDR3 protein. The table lists 260,000 or so distinct CDR3 sequences, 45% to 50% of them singletons. All patients picked for sequencing had shown, by flow cytometry, an expansion of CD8+CD57+ cells. Sequenced material: sorted CD4+, CD8+, or CD8+CD57+ T cells (not recorded which) from PBMCs. All receptors derive from a human donor with aplastic anemia.

Comment on this clonotype: Sequence at one end of the junction differs from germline and may be a read error. The chain is built from TRBV7-7 and TRBJ2-7, with a weak D call TRBD2 (6 bases). This CDR3 is built from 16 residues. Germline CDR1 reads SSHAT; CDR2 reads FNYEAQ (reference sequence). The CDR3 DNA reads TGTGCTAGCAGCTTAGCGGTGGGAGGTGTCACCGGGGAGCAGTACTTC. Translating it yields CASSLAVGGVTGEQYF. The full variable domain, in which reference TRBV7-7 and TRBJ2-7 provide the parts outside the CDR3, is GAGVSQSPRYKVTKRGQDVTLRCDPISSHATLYWYQQALGQGPEFLTYFNYEAQPDKSGLPSDRFSAERPEGSISTLTIQRTEQRDSAMYRCASSLAVGGVTGEQYFGPGTRLTVT.

Only one count was recorded for this clonotype. The J gene is TRBJ1-2, the V gene TRBV20-1; D is unclear. V lost 1 base, J lost 7 bases, and 13 bases lay in between. The CDR3 totals 13 residues. Germline V gene sequence: CDR1 DFQATT, CDR2 SNEGSKA (reference sequence). CDR3 sequence (DNA): TGCAGTGCTAGAGGTGGGATAGGCGTTGGCTACACCTTC. Protein sequence: CSARGGIGVGYTF.

This clonotype was detected once. The V and J genes are TRBV15 and TRBJ2-1; D not certain. Germline V gene lookup returns CDR1 LNHNV and CDR2 YYDKDF (reference sequence). Trimming cost V 8 bases and J 5 bases, with 7 bases left between them. The CDR3 has 11 amino acids. The CDR3 protein is CATERNNEQFF. DNA for the CDR3: TGTGCCACCGAACGGAACAATGAGCAGTTCTTC.

This clonotype was recorded many times. V is TRBV7-9 and J is TRBJ1-1; a weak D match, TRBD1 (6 bases). CDR1 and CDR2 (germline): SEHNR, FQNEAQ (reference sequence). The CDR3 loop spans 12 amino acids. V shed 2 bases and J shed 6 bases, with 7 bases lying between them. The CDR3 sequence: CASSLRGAEAFF. The CDR3 nucleotides are TGTGCCAGCAGCTTAAGGGGGGCTGAAGCTTTCTTT.

This rearrangement joins TRBV27 to TRBJ2-7, with 13 bases fitting TRBD2. There are 17 residues in the CDR3. CDR1 and CDR2 from the germline V gene are MNHEY and SMNVEV (reference sequence). Unmatched junction bases numbered 9, after V lost 3 bases and J lost 4 bases. DNA of the CDR3: TGTGCCAGCAGTTTTTACCGGACTAGCGGGAGTCTATACGAGCAGTACTTC. This encodes CASSFYRTSGSLYEQYF.

There are many counts of this clonotype. The J gene is TRBJ2-1, the V gene TRBV7-9, with unresolved D. Between the trimmed V and J ends, which lost 5 bases and 8 bases, there was a span of 25 bases. This CDR3 is 17 amino acids long. Germline-derived CDR1 and CDR2 are SEHNR and FQNEAQ (reference sequence). The CDR3 sequence: CASSAVRLPTIGDEQFF. DNA of the CDR3: TGTGCCAGCAGCGCAGTTCGCCTGCCGACGATAGGCGATGAGCAGTTCTTC. Full variable domain (remainder filled in from reference TRBV7-9 and TRBJ2-1): DTGVSQNPRHKITKRGQNVTFRCDPISEHNRLYWYRQTLGQGPEFLTYFQNEAQLEKSRLLSDRFSAERPKGSFSTLEIQRTEQGDSAMYLCASSAVRLPTIGDEQFFGPGTRLTVL.

Turning to this clonotype: A much larger clone lies a single base off, so this may be a read error. The genes are TRBV9 and TRBJ2-1; possibly TRBD1 for D (6 bases). Germline CDR1 and CDR2: SGDLS and YYNGEE. CDR3 length equals 16 residues. V lost 7 bases, J lost 4 bases, and 21 bases lay in between. CDR3 protein: CASAEPGHGGYNEQFF. The CDR3 DNA sequence: TGTGCCAGCGCTGAACCGGGACACGGAGGTTACAATGAGCAGTTCTTC.

With regard to this clonotype: The junction departs from the called germline gene at one end, perhaps through a read error. The chain recombines TRBV10-3 with TRBJ2-3, with D hard to call. The CDR3 spans 11 residues. Looked up from germline, CDR1 is ENHRY and CDR2 is SYGVKD. Here the CDR3 reads CASSSGNTQYF. CDR3 nucleotides: TGTGCCAGCAGTTCAGGAAATACGCAGTATTTT.

The chain employs TRBV11-3 and TRBJ2-6; 11 bases map to TRBD2. J gave up 1 base and V 4 bases, and 6 bases lay outside the gene matches. The germline gives CDR1 SGHNT, CDR2 YENEEA. This CDR3 is 18 amino acids long. The CDR3 is CASSSSGTSGSGANVLTF. The CDR3 coding sequence is TGTGCCAGCAGCTCTTCCGGGACTAGCGGATCTGGGGCCAACGTCCTGACTTTC. The variable domain in full, completed from reference TRBV11-3 and TRBJ2-6, reads EAGVVQSPRYKIIEKKQPVAFWCNPISGHNTLYWYLQNLGQGPELLIRYENEEAVDDSQLPKDRFSAERLKGVDSTLKIQPAELGDSAVYLCASSSSGTSGSGANVLTFGAGSRLTVL.

The sample holds a few counts of this clonotype. This may stem from a read error, because a much larger clone lies one nucleotide away. The CDR3 ends on some other residue instead of the conserved phenylalanine or tryptophan, so this is likely a read error. The chain employs TRBV9 and TRBJ2-1; D remains ambiguous. CDR1 is SGDLS and CDR2 is YYNGEE in the germline V gene. Trimming stripped 3 bases from V and 5 bases from J, with 9 bases between. The CDR3 is 13 residues long. CDR3 region: CASSEKINNEQFL. The CDR3 nucleotides are TGTGCCAGCAGCGAGAAAATAAACAATGAGCAGTTCCTC.

In this sample, this clonotype turned up a few times. The gene calls are TRBV6-1 and TRBJ2-2; no firm D call. The CDR3 covers 14 residues. V was shortened by 3 bases and J by 3 bases, with 8 bases between the two germline ends. The germline V gene encodes CDR1 MNHNS and CDR2 SASEGT. The CDR3 sequence is CASSESGDTGELFF. As DNA, the CDR3 is TGTGCCAGCAGTGAGTCGGGTGACACCGGGGAGCTGTTTTTT.

The chain couples TRBV7-2 to TRBJ1-5, with D perhaps matching TRBD1 (6 bases). This CDR3 is built from 14 residues. Germline CDR1 and CDR2: SGHTA and FQGNSA. V was clipped by 7 bases and J by 7 bases, with 17 bases between them. CDR3 loop: CASNGGQGIQPQHF. The CDR3 nucleotides are TGTGCCAGCAACGGGGGGCAGGGAATACAGCCCCAGCATTTT. Based on the CDR3 plus reference TRBV7-2 and TRBJ1-5, the full variable domain is GAGVSQSPSNKVTEKGKDVELRCDPISGHTALYWYRQSLGQGLEFLIYFQGNSAPDKSGLPSDRFSAERTGGSVSTLTIQRTQQEDSAVYLCASNGGQGIQPQHFGDGTRLSIL.

This clonotype was picked up a small number of times. One junction end does not reproduce the germline sequence, and a read error may be involved. The V and J genes are TRBV20-1 and TRBJ2-7; the D is unclear. The germline V gene encodes CDR1 DFQATT and CDR2 SNEGSKA (reference sequence). The CDR3 is made up of 14 amino acids. The chain's CDR3 is CGARDQERSYEQYF. DNA of the CDR3: TGCGGTGCTAGAGATCAGGAACGCTCCTACGAGCAGTACTTC.

This clonotype showed up many times. This chain connects TRBV7-9 to TRBJ2-1; TRBD2 agrees at 9 bases. The CDR3 spans 17 residues. Germline CDR1 reads SEHNR; CDR2 reads FQNEAQ (reference sequence). The ends lost 5 bases at V and 0 bases at J; junction bases unmatched: 8. The CDR3 protein is CASSGRLAEGSYNEQFF. The CDR3 nucleotides read TGTGCCAGCAGCGGCAGACTAGCGGAGGGCTCCTACAATGAGCAGTTCTTC.

The chain uses TRBV24-1 and TRBJ1-2; 10 nucleotides align to TRBD1. This CDR3 contains 14 residues. Germline-derived CDR1 and CDR2 are KGHDR and SFDVKD. V lost 7 bases, J lost 2 bases, and 3 bases stayed unmatched. The CDR3 coding sequence is TGTGCCACCAGCGGGACAGGGGCCAACTATGGCTACACCTTC. Translation: CATSGTGANYGYTF.

Only a few counts were recorded for this clonotype. The chain couples TRBV11-2 to TRBJ2-3; no definite D call. This CDR3 region has 12 residues. Germline-derived CDR1 and CDR2 are SGHAT and FQNNGV. Trimming removed 5 bases from V and 5 bases from J, with 8 bases in between. CDR3 sequence: CASSTYVDTQYF. The CDR3 bases are TGTGCCAGCAGCACATATGTAGATACGCAGTATTTT.

The gene calls are TRBV15 and TRBJ1-3; 8 positions match TRBD1. The J segment lost 2 bases and the V segment lost 3 bases, leaving 12 bases of the junction unmatched. The germline CDR1 and CDR2 sequences are LNHNV and YYDKDF (reference sequence). The CDR3 is made up of 18 amino acids. The CDR3 reads CATSSRADRGFTGNTIYF. The CDR3 bases are TGTGCCACCAGCAGTCGGGCCGACAGGGGTTTCACTGGAAACACCATATATTTT. Complete variable domain (other parts from reference TRBV15 and TRBJ1-3): DAMVIQNPRYQVTQFGKPVTLSCSQTLNHNVMYWYQQKSSQAPKLLFHYYDKDFNNEADTPDNFQSRRPNTSFCFLDIRSPGLGDTAMYLCATSSRADRGFTGNTIYFGEGSWLTVV.

There are a few counts of this clonotype. Given a much more abundant clone one base away, this may be a read error. The V call is TRBV19, the J call TRBJ2-2; D not certain. The CDR3 consists of 14 residues. The germline V gene encodes CDR1 LNHDA and CDR2 SQIVND (reference sequence). Trimming took 3 bases from V and 6 from J, leaving 11 bases between them. This CDR3 is CASSMMPYAGELFF. Here the CDR3 DNA reads TGTGCCAGTAGTATGATGCCTTACGCCGGGGAGCTGTTTTTT.

This clonotype has at least ten counts. CDR3 residues: CSANLMPKTGDYEKLFF. The CDR3 DNA reads TGCAGTGCTAACCTGATGCCCAAGACAGGGGATTATGAAAAACTGTTTTTT. V is TRBV20-1 and J is TRBJ1-4; 8 nucleotides match TRBD1. Germline V gene lookup returns CDR1 DFQATT and CDR2 SNEGSKA (reference sequence). The CDR3 contains 17 residues. Losses at the gene ends were 4 bases for V and 6 bases for J; bases not matched to a gene: 16.

The chain couples TRBV7-9 to TRBJ2-5; unclear D gene. Trimming pared 5 bases from V and 5 bases from J, leaving 15 bases between. Germline V gene data show CDR1 as SEHNR and CDR2 as FQNEAQ (reference sequence). The CDR3 consists of 14 residues. The CDR3 protein is CASSTHQPGETQYF. Written as DNA, the CDR3 is TGTGCCAGCAGCACCCACCAGCCCGGGGAGACCCAGTACTTC.

The chain is built from TRBV2 and TRBJ2-3; no clear D. The CDR3 spans 11 residues. V was trimmed by 6 bases and J by 4 bases, leaving 5 bases between them. Per the germline V gene, CDR1 is SNHLY and CDR2 is FYNNEI. CDR3 sequence: CASRSADTQYF. DNA of the CDR3: TGTGCCAGCAGAAGCGCAGATACGCAGTATTTT.